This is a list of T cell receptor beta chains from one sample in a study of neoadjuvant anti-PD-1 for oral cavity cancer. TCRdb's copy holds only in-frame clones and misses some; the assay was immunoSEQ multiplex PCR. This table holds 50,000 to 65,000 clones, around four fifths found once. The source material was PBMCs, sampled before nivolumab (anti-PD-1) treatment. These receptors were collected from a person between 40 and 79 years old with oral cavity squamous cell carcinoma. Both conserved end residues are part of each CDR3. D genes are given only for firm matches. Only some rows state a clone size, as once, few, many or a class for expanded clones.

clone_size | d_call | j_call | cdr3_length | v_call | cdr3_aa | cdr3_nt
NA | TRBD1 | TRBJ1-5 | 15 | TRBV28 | CASSSGQGGNQPQHF | TGTGCCAGCAGTTCAGGACAGGGGGGCAATCAGCCCCAGCATTTT
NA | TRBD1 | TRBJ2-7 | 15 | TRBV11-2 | CASSLGDRGPYEQYF | TGTGCCAGCAGCTTAGGGGACAGGGGGCCGTACGAGCAGTACTTC
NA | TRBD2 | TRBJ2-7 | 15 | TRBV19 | CATSAVGTRGYEQYF | TGTGCCACCTCAGCGGTGGGGACTAGAGGGTACGAGCAGTACTTC
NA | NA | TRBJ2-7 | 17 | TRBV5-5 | CASSPGTAIIPVSRVGF | TGTGCCAGCAGCCCGGGGACCGCGATCATCCCAGTATCCCGAGTGGGTTTC
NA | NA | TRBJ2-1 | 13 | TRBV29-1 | CSVYGTGFTEQFF | TGCAGCGTCTATGGGACCGGGTTCACGGAGCAGTTCTTC
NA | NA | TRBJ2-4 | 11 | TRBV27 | CASSAKNIQYF | TGTGCCAGCAGTGCCAAAAACATTCAGTACTTC
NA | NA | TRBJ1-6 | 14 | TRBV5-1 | CASSLGGNNSPLHF | TGCGCCAGCAGCTTAGGGGGGAATAATTCACCCCTCCACTTT
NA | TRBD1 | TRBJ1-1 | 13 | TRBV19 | CASTTGVTTEAFF | TGTGCCAGTACAACAGGGGTGACCACTGAAGCTTTCTTT
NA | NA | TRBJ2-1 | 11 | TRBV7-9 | CASSLGVSQFF | TGTGCCAGCAGCTTAGGGGTCAGCCAGTTCTTC
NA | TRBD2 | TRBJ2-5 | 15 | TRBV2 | CASSGNSGDQETQYF | TGTGCCAGCAGTGGGAATAGCGGGGACCAAGAGACCCAGTACTTC
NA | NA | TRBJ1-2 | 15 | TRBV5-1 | CASSSLGTSGYGYTF | TGCGCCAGCAGCTCCCTAGGGACGTCAGGGTATGGCTACACCTTC
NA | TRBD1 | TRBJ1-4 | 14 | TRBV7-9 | CASSPGGADEKLFF | TGTGCCAGCAGCCCAGGGGGGGCTGACGAAAAACTGTTTTTT
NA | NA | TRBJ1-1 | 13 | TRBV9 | CASSNWGATEAFF | TGTGCCAGCAGCAACTGGGGCGCCACTGAAGCTTTCTTT
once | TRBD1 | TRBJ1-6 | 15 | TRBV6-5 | CASSNGGTGGTSLHF | TGTGCCAGCAGCAACGGGGGGACAGGGGGCACATCCCTCCACTTT
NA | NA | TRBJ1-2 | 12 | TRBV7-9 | CASSLAWTGYTF | TGTGCCAGCAGCTTAGCTTGGACCGGCTACACCTTC
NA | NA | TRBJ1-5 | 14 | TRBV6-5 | CASSPDLSNQPQHF | TGTGCCAGCAGCCCAGATTTGAGCAATCAGCCCCAGCATTTT
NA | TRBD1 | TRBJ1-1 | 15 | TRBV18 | CASSPGGQMNTEAFF | TGTGCCAGCTCACCCGGGGGACAGATGAACACTGAAGCTTTCTTT
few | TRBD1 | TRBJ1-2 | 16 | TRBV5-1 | CASRPRGLKGNYGYTF | TGCGCCAGCAGACCGAGGGGGCTAAAGGGGAACTATGGCTACACCTTC
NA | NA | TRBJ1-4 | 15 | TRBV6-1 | CASKNPQAGSEKLFF | TGTGCCAGCAAAAACCCGCAGGCAGGGAGTGAAAAACTGTTTTTT
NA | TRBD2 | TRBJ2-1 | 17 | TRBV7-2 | CASSPLPRGGAAYEQFF | TGTGCCAGCAGCCCTCTCCCACGCGGGGGGGCCGCATATGAGCAGTTCTTC
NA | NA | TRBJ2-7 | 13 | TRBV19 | CASSPDEGYEQYF | TGTGCCAGTAGTCCCGACGAGGGGTACGAGCAGTACTTC
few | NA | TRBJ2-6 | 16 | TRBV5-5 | CASRPTGGSGANVLTF | TGTGCCAGCAGGCCGACAGGCGGGTCTGGGGCCAACGTCCTGACTTTC